This T cell receptor beta chain was recorded in a study of cytomegalovirus exposure and HLA in healthy donors. Deletions cut 6 bases from V and 4 bases from J, with 10 bases between. The CDR3 contains 13 residues. The germline V gene encodes CDR1 MDHEN and CDR2 SYDVKM. PCR was performed using 60 Vbeta and 13 Jbeta primers. Libraries were prepared by immunoSEQ multiplex PCR; TCRdb keeps only in-frame clonotypes and omits some of them. The sample includes about 160,000 clones, around 80% of them seen just once. The sequenced sample consisted of PBMCs. The chain is built from TRBV28 and TRBJ1-5; weak D call: TRBD1 (6 bases). The receptor comes from a woman in her forties in good health and CMV-seronegative. The CDR3: CASSRDRNQPQHF. The DNA for the CDR3 is TGTGCCAGCAGCCGTGACAGGAATCAGCCCCAGCATTTT.